This T cell receptor (beta chain) emerged from a study of graft-versus-host responses after intestinal transplantation. Measured with immunoSEQ multiplex PCR; TCRdb has only the in-frame clones, and not every one. The sample lists around 30,000 clones; around 92% were seen once. The CDR3 totals 15 residues. Trimming at V came to 6 bases and at J to 4 bases, leaving 8 bases not matched to a gene. Germline values: CDR1 MNHEY, CDR2 SMNVEV (reference sequence). This receptor was identified in a human patient who received an intestinal transplant, so some T cells may come from the graft donor. The chain recombines TRBV27 with TRBJ1-3, with 8 bases fitting TRBD1. The sequences come from PBMCs, collected 66 days after intestinal transplant. For the CDR3, the DNA is TGTGCCAGCAGACCAGGGGGCGCGGGGGGAAACACCATATATTTT. Amino acid sequence: CASRPGGAGGNTIYF.